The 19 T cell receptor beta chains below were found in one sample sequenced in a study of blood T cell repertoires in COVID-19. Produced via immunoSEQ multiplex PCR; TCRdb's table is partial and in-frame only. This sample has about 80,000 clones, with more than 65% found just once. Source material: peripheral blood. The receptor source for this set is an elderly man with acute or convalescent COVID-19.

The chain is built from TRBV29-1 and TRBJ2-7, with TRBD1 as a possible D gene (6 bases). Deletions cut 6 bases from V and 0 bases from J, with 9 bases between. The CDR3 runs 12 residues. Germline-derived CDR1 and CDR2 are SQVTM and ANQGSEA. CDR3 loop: CSVVQGSYEQYF. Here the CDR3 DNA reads TGCAGCGTCGTACAGGGCTCCTACGAGCAGTACTTC.

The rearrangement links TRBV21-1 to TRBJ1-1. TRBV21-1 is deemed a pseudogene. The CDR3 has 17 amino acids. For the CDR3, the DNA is TGTGCCAGCAGCAAAGCGCACGAAAAGCTTATGAACACTGAAGCTTTCTTT. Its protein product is CASSKAHEKLMNTEAFF.

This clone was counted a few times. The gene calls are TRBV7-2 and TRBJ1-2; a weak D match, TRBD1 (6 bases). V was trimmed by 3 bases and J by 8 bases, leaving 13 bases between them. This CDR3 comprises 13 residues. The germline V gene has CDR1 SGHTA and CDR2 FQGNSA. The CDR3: CASSFGGAGGYTF. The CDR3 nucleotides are TGTGCCAGCAGCTTCGGGGGGGCTGGCGGCTACACCTTC. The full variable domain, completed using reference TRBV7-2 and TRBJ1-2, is GAGVSQSPSNKVTEKGKDVELRCDPISGHTALYWYRQSLGQGLEFLIYFQGNSAPDKSGLPSDRFSAERTGGSVSTLTIQRTQQEDSAVYLCASSFGGAGGYTFGSGTRLTVV.

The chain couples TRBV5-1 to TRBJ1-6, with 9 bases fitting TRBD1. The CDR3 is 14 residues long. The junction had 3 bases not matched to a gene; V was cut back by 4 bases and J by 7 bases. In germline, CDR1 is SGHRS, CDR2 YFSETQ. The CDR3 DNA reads TGCGCCAGCAGCCGGGGACAGGGAAATTCACCCCTCCACTTT. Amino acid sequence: CASSRGQGNSPLHF.

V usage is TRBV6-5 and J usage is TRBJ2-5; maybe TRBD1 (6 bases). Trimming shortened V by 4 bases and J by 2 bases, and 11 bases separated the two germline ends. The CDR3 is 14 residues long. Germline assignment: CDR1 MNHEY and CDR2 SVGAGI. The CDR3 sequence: CASSSPGEQETQYF. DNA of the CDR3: TGTGCCAGCAGTTCCCCAGGGGAACAAGAGACCCAGTACTTC.

The CDR3 nucleotides are TGTGCCAGCAGCCCCCTTGGGGGGTCTAGCTCCTACAATGAGCAGTTCTTC. This codes for CASSPLGGSSSYNEQFF. The chain links TRBV7-2 to TRBJ2-1; D is possibly TRBD2 (6 bases). V gave up 5 bases and J gave up 0 bases, with 17 bases separating them. The CDR3 length is 17 residues. The V gene's germline CDR1 is SGHTA and CDR2 FQGNSA.

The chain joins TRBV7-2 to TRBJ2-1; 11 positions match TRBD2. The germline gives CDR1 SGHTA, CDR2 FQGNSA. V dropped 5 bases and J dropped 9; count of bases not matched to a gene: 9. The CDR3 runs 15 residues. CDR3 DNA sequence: TGTGCCAGCAGCCTAACTAGCGGGGGTGTCGGTGAGCAGTTCTTC. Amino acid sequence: CASSLTSGGVGEQFF.

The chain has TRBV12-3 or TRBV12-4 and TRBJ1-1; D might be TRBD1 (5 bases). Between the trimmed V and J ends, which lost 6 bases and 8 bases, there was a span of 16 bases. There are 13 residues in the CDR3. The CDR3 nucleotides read TGTGCCAGCAGACAGGACCTCAGAGGCGAAGCTTTCTTT. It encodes CASRQDLRGEAFF.

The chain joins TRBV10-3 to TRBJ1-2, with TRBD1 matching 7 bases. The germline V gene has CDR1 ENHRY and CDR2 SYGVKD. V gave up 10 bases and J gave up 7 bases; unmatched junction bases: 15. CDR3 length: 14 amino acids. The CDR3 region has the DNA TGTGCCACCAAGGGTACAGGGGTAGTCTCTGGCTACACCTTC. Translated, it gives CATKGTGVVSGYTF.

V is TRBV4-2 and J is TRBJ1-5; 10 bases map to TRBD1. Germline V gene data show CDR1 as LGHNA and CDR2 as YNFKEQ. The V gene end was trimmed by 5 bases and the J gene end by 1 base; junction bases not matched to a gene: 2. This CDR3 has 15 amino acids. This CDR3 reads CASSADRGSNQPQHF. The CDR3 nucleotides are TGTGCCAGCAGCGCGGACAGGGGGAGCAATCAGCCCCAGCATTTT.

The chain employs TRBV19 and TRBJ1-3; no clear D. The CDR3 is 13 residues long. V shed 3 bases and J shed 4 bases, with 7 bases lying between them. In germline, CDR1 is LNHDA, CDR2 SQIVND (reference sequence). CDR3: CASSIFPGNTIYF. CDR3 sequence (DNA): TGTGCCAGTAGTATTTTTCCGGGAAACACCATATATTTT. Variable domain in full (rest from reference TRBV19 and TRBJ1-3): DGGITQSPKYLFRKEGQNVTLSCEQNLNHDAMYWYRQDPGQGLRLIYYSQIVNDFQKGDIAEGYSVSREKKESFPLTVTSAQKNPTAFYLCASSIFPGNTIYFGEGSWLTVV.

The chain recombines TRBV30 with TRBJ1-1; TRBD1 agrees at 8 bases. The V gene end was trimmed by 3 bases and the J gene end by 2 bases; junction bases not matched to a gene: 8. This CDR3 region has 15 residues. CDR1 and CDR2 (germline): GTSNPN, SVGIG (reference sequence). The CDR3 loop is CAWSPLDRENTEAFF. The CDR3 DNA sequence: TGTGCCTGGAGCCCTTTGGACAGGGAAAACACTGAAGCTTTCTTT.

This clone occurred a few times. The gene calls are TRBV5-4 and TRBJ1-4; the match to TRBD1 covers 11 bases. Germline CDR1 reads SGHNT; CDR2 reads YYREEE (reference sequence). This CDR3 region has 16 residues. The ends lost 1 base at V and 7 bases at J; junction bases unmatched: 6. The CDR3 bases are TGTGCCAGCAGCTTGAGGACAGGGGGCGCGTCTGAAAAACTGTTTTTT. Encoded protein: CASSLRTGGASEKLFF. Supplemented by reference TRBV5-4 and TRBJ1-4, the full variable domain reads ETGVTQSPTHLIKTRGQQVTLRCSSQSGHNTVSWYQQALGQGPQFIFQYYREEENGRGNFPPRFSGLQFPNYSSELNVNALELDDSALYLCASSLRTGGASEKLFFGSGTQLSVL.

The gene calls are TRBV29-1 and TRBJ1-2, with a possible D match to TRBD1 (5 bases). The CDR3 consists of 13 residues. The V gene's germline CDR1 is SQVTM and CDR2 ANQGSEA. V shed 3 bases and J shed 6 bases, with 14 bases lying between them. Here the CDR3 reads CSVEEGREDGYTF. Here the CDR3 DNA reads TGCAGCGTTGAGGAGGGCAGGGAAGATGGCTACACCTTC.

DNA of the CDR3: TGTGCCAGCAGCCTTGATATCCGGACAGGGTTTTATGGTCCCAACTCTGGGGCCAACGTCCTGACTTTC. It codes for CASSLDIRTGFYGPNSGANVLTF. This chain uses TRBV7-8 with TRBJ2-6; the match to TRBD1 covers 8 bases. Per the germline V gene, CDR1 is SGHVS and CDR2 is FQNEAQ. The length of the CDR3 is 23 residues. The V and J ends lost 5 bases and 0 bases, in that order; junction bases with no gene match: 24.

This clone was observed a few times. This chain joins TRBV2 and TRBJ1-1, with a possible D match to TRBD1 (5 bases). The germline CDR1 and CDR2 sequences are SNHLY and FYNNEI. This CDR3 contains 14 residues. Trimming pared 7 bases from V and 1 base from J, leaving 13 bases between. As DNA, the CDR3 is TGTGCCAGCAAATCTGTCCAGGGGAACACTGAAGCTTTCTTT. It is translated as CASKSVQGNTEAFF.

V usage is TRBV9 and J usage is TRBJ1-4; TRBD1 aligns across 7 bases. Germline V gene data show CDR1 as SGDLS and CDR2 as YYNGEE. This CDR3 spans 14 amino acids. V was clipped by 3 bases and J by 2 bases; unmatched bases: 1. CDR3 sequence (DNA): TGTGCCAGCAGCGAGGGGGCGACTAATGAAAAACTGTTTTTT. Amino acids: CASSEGATNEKLFF.

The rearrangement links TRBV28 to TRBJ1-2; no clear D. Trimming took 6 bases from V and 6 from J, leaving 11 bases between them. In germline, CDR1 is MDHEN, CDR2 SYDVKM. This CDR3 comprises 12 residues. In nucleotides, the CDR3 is TGTGCCAGCAGCTCCAGACGGGATGGCTACACCTTC. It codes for CASSSRRDGYTF.

DNA for the CDR3: TGTGCCAGCAGCGTAGACGGGGGGGAACAGGGACATGGCTACACCTTC. Its protein is CASSVDGGEQGHGYTF. This chain connects TRBV9 to TRBJ1-2; tentative D call: TRBD1 (6 bases). The CDR3 has 16 amino acids. V was cut by 0 bases and J by 6 bases, with 18 bases left in between. Germline assignment: CDR1 SGDLS and CDR2 YYNGEE.